This T cell receptor beta chain was profiled in a study of blood T cell repertoires in COVID-19. A case of COVID-19 had been met by exposed participants within 2 weeks before study entry. Libraries were prepared by immunoSEQ multiplex PCR; TCRdb keeps only in-frame clonotypes and omits some of them. The sample holds 300,000 or so clones, around nine tenths seen once. CDR3 length: 15 amino acids. Per the germline V gene, CDR1 is SGHTA and CDR2 is FQGNSA. V shed 4 bases and J 4 bases; nucleotides not matched to a gene: 9. This receptor was identified in a woman between 45 and 65 years old who had been exposed to COVID-19. The chain has TRBV7-2 and TRBJ1-1; 7 nucleotides match TRBD1. The specimen sequenced was PBMCs or T cells enriched from blood (not recorded which). CDR3 residues: CASSSNDRDGTEAFF. CDR3 nucleotide sequence: TGTGCCAGCAGCTCGAACGACAGGGATGGCACTGAAGCTTTCTTT. The full variable domain, its missing parts supplied by reference TRBV7-2 and TRBJ1-1, is GAGVSQSPSNKVTEKGKDVELRCDPISGHTALYWYRQSLGQGLEFLIYFQGNSAPDKSGLPSDRFSAERTGGSVSTLTIQRTQQEDSAVYLCASSSNDRDGTEAFFGQGTRLTVV.